Sequencing of this TCR beta chain was carried out in a study of cytomegalovirus exposure and HLA in healthy donors. Use of 60 Vbeta and 13 Jbeta primers characterized the PCR. The method was immunoSEQ multiplex PCR; TCRdb's version includes in-frame clones alone and lacks a portion of them. The sample carries around 88,000 clones, approximately 81% recorded once. This CDR3 has 20 amino acids. Trimming removed 5 bases from V and 2 bases from J, with 30 bases in between. The germline gives CDR1 SGHVS, CDR2 FQNEAQ. V is TRBV7-8 and J is TRBJ2-5; D is possibly TRBD2 (5 bases). The TCR originated in a woman in her 40s in good health and CMV-seropositive. The sequencing sample was made of PBMCs. DNA for the CDR3: TGTGCCAGCAGCCCTAAATTGTATGTGAACCGGCGGGCCTTACAAGAGACCCAGTACTTC. Its translation: CASSPKLYVNRRALQETQYF.